This T cell receptor (beta chain) was profiled in a study of tumor and adjacent non-tumor tissue in lung cancer. The wider study: Patients comprised about a dozen adenocarcinoma, a couple of squamous cell carcinoma and 1 small cell lung cancer. Study findings and constraints: TCR diversity was significantly greater in tumor than normal lung tissue. Shorter survival was associated with higher TCR diversity in tumors.

RNA was extracted from bulk tissue without any cell sorting. This CDR3 spans 14 amino acids. Looked up from germline, CDR1 is SGHAT and CDR2 is FQDESV (reference sequence). As regards this clonotype: The target antigen is unknown. At one end, the junction sequence differs from germline, possibly due to a read error.

Three rounds of nested PCR, following a modified ARM-PCR protocol, produced the TCRbeta library. TCRdb ran MiXCR on the multiplex PCR reads and lists one entry per CDR3 protein. Altogether some 120,000 distinct CDR3 sequences are present, 66% being singletons, with the ten largest covering around 13%. This receptor was obtained from a man aged 30 to 39 with non-small cell lung cancer. The chain couples TRBV11-1 to TRBJ2-3; the D is unclear. Sequencing was carried out using lung tumor tissue. The CDR3 loop reads CASSLKGRTDAQYF. CDR3 DNA: TGTGCCAGCAGCTTAAAGGGTCGTACAGATGCGCAGTATTTT.